These T cell receptor beta chains were read from a single sample in a study of cytomegalovirus exposure and HLA in healthy donors. Clones were sequenced by immunoSEQ multiplex PCR, and TCRdb holds only the in-frame ones, with some missing. The ten top clones account for 2.5% to 3%, within a sample of approximately 110,000 clones. Material for sequencing was PBMCs. These receptors all come from a man younger than 45 in good health and CMV-seronegative. Both conserved end residues are part of each CDR3. D genes are given only for firm matches.

TRBD2	TRBV5-6	TRBJ2-3	15	TGTGCCAGCAGCTTAAGCGGGAGGTCCACAGATACGCAGTATTTT	CASSLSGRSTDTQYF
.	TRBV11-2	TRBJ2-6	18	TGTGCCAGCAGCTTAGGGCCCATCACAGGGCCTGGGGCCAACGTCCTGACTTTC	CASSLGPITGPGANVLTF
.	TRBV5-6	TRBJ1-2	12	TGTGCCAGCAGCCCAGGTGGTTTCGGCTACACCTTC	CASSPGGFGYTF
TRBD2	TRBV27	TRBJ2-7	21	TGTGCCAGCAGTTTATCGGGCCACGGAGTGGGACTAGCGGGAGGGTCCTACGAGCAGTACTTC	CASSLSGHGVGLAGGSYEQYF
TRBD2	TRBV9	TRBJ2-1	16	TGTGCCAGCAGCGTAGCGCGGGGGAGCTCCTACAATGAGCAGTTCTTC	CASSVARGSSYNEQFF
TRBD2	TRBV4-1	TRBJ2-1	18	TGCGCCAGCAGCCCTCGTCCCGGGACTAGCGGGGAGGTGAATGAGCAGTTCTTC	CASSPRPGTSGEVNEQFF
.	TRBV7-2	TRBJ2-1	12	TGTGCCAGCAGCATTCCACGAGGGGAGCAGTTCTTC	CASSIPRGEQFF
.	TRBV6-1	TRBJ1-3	14	TGTGCCAGCAGTGTCGGTGCGTTTGGAAACACCATATATTTT	CASSVGAFGNTIYF
TRBD1	TRBV27	TRBJ1-1	17	TGTGCCAGCAGTTTATCTTGGGGACAGGGGTTGAACACTGAAGCTTTCTTT	CASSLSWGQGLNTEAFF
.	TRBV5-1	TRBJ1-2	15	TGCGCCAGCAGCTTGAGTACAGAAAAATTCTATGGCTACACCTTC	CASSLSTEKFYGYTF
TRBD1	TRBV19	TRBJ1-5	14	TGTGCCAGTGGATCGACAGGGCTTAATCAGCCCCAGCATTTT	CASGSTGLNQPQHF
.	TRBV7-2	TRBJ1-2	15	TGTGCCAGCAGCTTAGCCGGGACAAGTAACTATGGCTACACCTTC	CASSLAGTSNYGYTF
.	TRBV6-5	TRBJ2-3	15	TGTGCCAGCAGTTACTCCCCTTCCGTCGGGGATACGCAGTATTTT	CASSYSPSVGDTQYF
.	TRBV14	TRBJ1-1	13	TGTGCCAGCAGTCTACAGGAGAACACTGAAGCTTTCTTT	CASSLQENTEAFF
.	TRBV5-8	TRBJ2-3	15	TGTGCCAGCAGCTTGTCCAAGCCCAGCACAGATACGCAGTATTTT	CASSLSKPSTDTQYF
TRBD2	TRBV10-1	TRBJ2-1	15	TGCGCCAGCAGTCTCGGGGGGGAGGTGATAGATGAGCAGTTCTTC	CASSLGGEVIDEQFF
.	TRBV7-9	TRBJ2-7	16	TGTGCCAGCAGCTTAGATCTGGGACTGCCCTCCTACGAGCAGTACTTC	CASSLDLGLPSYEQYF
TRBD2	TRBV30	TRBJ2-1	17	TGTGCCTGGAGTGCACGATTCAAGCGGGAGGGGGGCAATGAGCAGTTCTTC	CAWSARFKREGGNEQFF
.	TRBV19	TRBJ2-3	14	TGTGCCAGTAGTATTGGGGCAAGCACAGATACGCAGTATTTT	CASSIGASTDTQYF
TRBD2	TRBV30	TRBJ2-1	14	TGTGCCTGGAGTGTGATAGCGGGCTCGGATGAGCAGTTCTTC	CAWSVIAGSDEQFF
TRBD1	TRBV5-5	TRBJ1-5	15	TGTGCCAGCAGCTTGGCCGACAGGGCAGGCCAGCCCCAGCATTTT	CASSLADRAGQPQHF
.	TRBV6-1	TRBJ2-6	15	TGTGCCAGCAAGGCAGGGCGGACTGGGGCCAACGTCCTGACTTTC	CASKAGRTGANVLTF
.	TRBV6-6	TRBJ2-7	14	TGTGCCAGCAGCTCAGGGCGGAATACCTACGAGCAGTACTTC	CASSSGRNTYEQYF
.	TRBV7-3	TRBJ1-6	19	TGTGCCAGCAGCTCCCCCACCCTTTCCTGGAGCTCCTATAATTCACCCCTCCACTTT	CASSSPTLSWSSYNSPLHF
TRBD2	TRBV19	TRBJ2-1	16	TGTGCCAGTAGTAGGGGGGGTACGAGCTCCTACAATGAGCAGTTCTTC	CASSRGGTSSYNEQFF
.	TRBV5-1	TRBJ2-1	12	TGCGCCAGCAGTTTACTAGTGAATGAGCAGTTCTTC	CASSLLVNEQFF
.	TRBV16	TRBJ1-5	16	TGTGCCAGCAGCCAATCTTCGGGGATCGGCAATCAGCCCCAGCATTTT	CASSQSSGIGNQPQHF
.	TRBV30	TRBJ1-2	14	TGTGCCTGCCCCTCTAGGGGTGGGGACTATGGCTACACCTTC	CACPSRGGDYGYTF
TRBD2	TRBV30	TRBJ2-1	19	TGTGCCTGGAGTGTACAGCCTAGCGGGAGATTGGCGTACATCGATGAGCAGTTCTTC	CAWSVQPSGRLAYIDEQFF
TRBD1	TRBV15	TRBJ1-3	14	TGTGCCACCAGCACAAGACAGGGGTTTGACACCATATATTTT	CATSTRQGFDTIYF
TRBD2	TRBV5-4	TRBJ2-3	15	TGTGCCAGCAGCTTGCTGGCGGGAGCCCCAGATACGCAGTATTTT	CASSLLAGAPDTQYF
TRBD1	TRBV29-1	TRBJ1-2	17	TGCAGCGTTGAAGGGGGGGATTCGGGACAGCCGCATTATGGCTACACCTTC	CSVEGGDSGQPHYGYTF
TRBD1	TRBV19	TRBJ2-2	18	TGTGCCAGTAGTCACTACCAACTCGACAGGGCTGATGCCGGGGAGCTGTTTTTT	CASSHYQLDRADAGELFF
.	TRBV30	TRBJ2-1	17	TGTGCCTGGAGTTCATTAGGAGGGCCAAGCTCCTACAATGAGCAGTTCTTC	CAWSSLGGPSSYNEQFF
TRBD2	TRBV28	TRBJ2-5	15	TGTGCCAGCACCGGTAGCGGGAGGGTTGAAGAGACCCAGTACTTC	CASTGSGRVEETQYF
TRBD1	TRBV5-1	TRBJ1-4	16	TGCGCCAGCAGCCCAGAAACCGGGACAGGGAATGAAAAACTGTTTTTT	CASSPETGTGNEKLFF
TRBD1	TRBV19	TRBJ1-5	13	TGTGCCAGTAGTCCCGGGACAGTTCAGCCCCAGCATTTT	CASSPGTVQPQHF
.	TRBV14	TRBJ2-7	15	TGTGCCAGCAGCCCAACGGCCGGGAGATGGTACGAGCAGTACTTC	CASSPTAGRWYEQYF
.	TRBV11-2	TRBJ1-2	12	TGTGCCAGCAGCCTACAGGGATATGGCTACACCTTC	CASSLQGYGYTF
TRBD2	TRBV30	TRBJ2-1	16	TGTGCCTGGAGTCACAAGCGGGAGGTTCCTAGCTATGAGCAGTTCTTC	CAWSHKREVPSYEQFF
.	TRBV5-1	TRBJ2-3	14	TGCGCCAGCAGCCAGGGACTTGTCACAGATACGCAGTATTTT	CASSQGLVTDTQYF
TRBD1	TRBV10-3	TRBJ1-2	15	TGTGCCATCAGTGAGTCAGGGGGCATGAGCTATGGCTACACCTTC	CAISESGGMSYGYTF
TRBD1	TRBV30	TRBJ2-7	14	TGTGCCTGGAGTACCGGGACAGCTTTCTACGAGCAGTACTTC	CAWSTGTAFYEQYF
TRBD1	TRBV18	TRBJ2-2	16	TGTGCCAGCTCACCACCGGACAGGGCGAACACCGGGGAGCTGTTTTTT	CASSPPDRANTGELFF
TRBD1	TRBV5-4	TRBJ1-2	15	TGTGCCAGCAGCTTGATGGACAGGGTGGCCTATGGCTACACCTTC	CASSLMDRVAYGYTF